The rows below give T cell receptor beta chains drawn from one sample of a study of PD-L1 blockade in urothelial cancer. Data came from immunoSEQ multiplex PCR; TCRdb stores just in-frame clones and leaves some out. Among roughly 110,000 clones listed, 80% to 95% were seen once. Specimen: PBMCs, collected around atezolizumab (anti-PD-L1) treatment. These receptors were collected from a man aged 55-75 years with urothelial cancer. CDR3s include the opening cysteine and the closing phenylalanine or tryptophan. Each record gives: D gene, V gene, J gene, clone size, CDR3 length, CDR3 DNA, CDR3 protein. A D gene is named only where the DNA matches it firmly. Some rows have no size entry. The others give once, few or many, or a class for an expanded clone.

-	TRBV4-2	TRBJ2-1	-	15	TGTGCCAGCAGCCCAGGGGACCTAAGGGGCAATGAGCAGTTCTTC	CASSPGDLRGNEQFF
-	TRBV6-1	TRBJ1-5	-	17	TGTGCCAGCAGTGAATATGGGGCTTCAAAAACCTATCAGCCCCAGCATTTT	CASSEYGASKTYQPQHF
TRBD1	TRBV5-4	TRBJ1-2	-	15	TGTGCCAGCAGCTTAGAGACAGGGGACAACTATGGCTACACCTTC	CASSLETGDNYGYTF
TRBD2	TRBV11-3	TRBJ2-3	few	15	TGTGCCAGCAGCGCCGGGACTAGCGGCACAGATACGCAGTATTTT	CASSAGTSGTDTQYF
TRBD1	TRBV5-4	TRBJ1-1	-	15	TGTGCCAGCAGCTTGGGGACAGGGGTTAACACTGAAGCTTTCTTT	CASSLGTGVNTEAFF
TRBD1	TRBV7-9	TRBJ1-2	-	14	TGTGCCAGCAGCTTAGTCACAGGGGGCTATGGCTACACCTTC	CASSLVTGGYGYTF
-	TRBV7-2	TRBJ1-4	-	14	TGTGCCAGCAGCCCGCGTAGGGGTAATGAAAAACTGTTTTTT	CASSPRRGNEKLFF
TRBD1	TRBV4-2	TRBJ1-5	-	16	TGTGCCAGCAGCCAAGATCAAGGGGGCGGCAATCAGCCCCAGCATTTT	CASSQDQGGGNQPQHF
-	TRBV29-1	TRBJ2-3	-	13	TGCAGCGTTCGACACAGTAGCACAGATACGCAGTATTTT	CSVRHSSTDTQYF
TRBD2	TRBV5-5	TRBJ2-1	-	15	TGTGCCAGCAGCTTGTTCCTAGCGGGAGGGAATGAGCAGTTCTTC	CASSLFLAGGNEQFF
TRBD1	TRBV2	TRBJ1-5	-	14	TGTGCCAGCAGTGCAGACAGGGTTGACCAGCCCCAGCATTTT	CASSADRVDQPQHF
TRBD1	TRBV19	TRBJ2-4	once	20	TGTGCCAGTAGTATTTTAGGGAGACAGGGGGCGATTGGCGCCAAAAACATTCAGTACTTC	CASSILGRQGAIGAKNIQYF
TRBD1	TRBV7-2	TRBJ2-3	-	18	TGTGCCAGCAGCTTACGACCCGGGACAGGGGGCTACACAGATACGCAGTATTTT	CASSLRPGTGGYTDTQYF
-	TRBV9	TRBJ2-7	-	14	TGTGCCAGCAGCGTAGCTACCGGGGGCTACGAGCAGTACTTC	CASSVATGGYEQYF
-	TRBV7-6	TRBJ2-3	-	16	TGTGCCAGCAGCTTAGAGGCGGGACTTAGCACAGATACGCAGTATTTT	CASSLEAGLSTDTQYF
TRBD2	TRBV5-1	TRBJ2-3	-	16	TGCGCCAGCAGTCCCGGCGGGGGGTCCAGCACAGATACGCAGTATTTT	CASSPGGGSSTDTQYF
-	TRBV7-9	TRBJ2-3	-	13	TGTGCCAGCAGGACTAGTGGCACAGATACGCAGTATTTT	CASRTSGTDTQYF
-	TRBV5-5	TRBJ1-5	-	15	TGTGCCAGCAGCTCGACAGAGAATGTCAATCAGCCCCAGCATTTT	CASSSTENVNQPQHF
TRBD1	TRBV6-1	TRBJ2-7	-	14	TGTGCCAGCTCGGGACAGACGAGCTCCTACGAGCAGTACTTC	CASSGQTSSYEQYF
-	TRBV6-5	TRBJ2-5	-	13	TGTGCATCCGGACAGTCGATCCAAGAGACCCAGTACTTC	CASGQSIQETQYF
TRBD1	TRBV30	TRBJ2-7	few	15	TGTGCCTGGAGCCCGGGACAGGGGATAGTCTACGAGCAGTACTTC	CAWSPGQGIVYEQYF
-	TRBV6-6	TRBJ2-7	-	13	TGTGCCAGCAGTTACTCGGACAGCTACGAGCAGTACTTC	CASSYSDSYEQYF
-	TRBV6-1	TRBJ2-4	-	12	TGTGCCAGCAGTGAAGGCGCGAGGGCTCAGTACTTC	CASSEGARAQYF
-	TRBV7-2	TRBJ1-1	once	12	TGTGCCAGCAGTCTCTGGCAGGATAAAGCTTTCTTT	CASSLWQDKAFF
TRBD2	TRBV29-1	TRBJ2-1	once	16	TGCAGCGTTGGAATGACTAGCGGGAGGGCCTCGAGTGAGCAGTTCTTC	CSVGMTSGRASSEQFF
-	TRBV2	TRBJ2-7	-	11	TGTGCCAGCAGTGGGGAGTACGAGCAGTACTTC	CASSGEYEQYF
-	TRBV7-3	TRBJ2-5	-	15	TGTGCCAGCAGCGCCGGGAGGGGGCCCCAAGAGACCCAGTACTTC	CASSAGRGPQETQYF
-	TRBV9	TRBJ1-2	-	15	TGTGCCAGCAGCGTAGCATTCGGGGGGGACTATGGCTACACCTTC	CASSVAFGGDYGYTF
-	TRBV5-6	TRBJ1-4	-	16	TGTGCCAGCAGCTTTGAGGGCCGGGGGTCGGATGAAAAACTGTTTTTT	CASSFEGRGSDEKLFF